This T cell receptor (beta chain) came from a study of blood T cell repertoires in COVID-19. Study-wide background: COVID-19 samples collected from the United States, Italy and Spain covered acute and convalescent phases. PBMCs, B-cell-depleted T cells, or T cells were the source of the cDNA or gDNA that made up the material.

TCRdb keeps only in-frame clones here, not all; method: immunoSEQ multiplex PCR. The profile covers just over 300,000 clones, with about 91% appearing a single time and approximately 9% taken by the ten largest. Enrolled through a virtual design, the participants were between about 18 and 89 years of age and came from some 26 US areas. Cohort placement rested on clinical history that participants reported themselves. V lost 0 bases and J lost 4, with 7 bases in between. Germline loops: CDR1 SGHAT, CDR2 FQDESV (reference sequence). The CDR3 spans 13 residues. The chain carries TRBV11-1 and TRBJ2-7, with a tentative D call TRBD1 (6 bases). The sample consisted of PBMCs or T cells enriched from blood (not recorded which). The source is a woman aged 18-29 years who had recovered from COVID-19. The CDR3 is CASSLAGTYEQYF. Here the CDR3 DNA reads TGTGCCAGCAGCTTAGCGGGGACATACGAGCAGTACTTC.